A selection of T cell receptor beta chains follows, all from one sample in a study of blood T cell repertoires in COVID-19. The repertoire was sequenced with immunoSEQ multiplex PCR; TCRdb's copy has only in-frame clones and lacks some. The sample has 35,000 to 45,000 clones; approximately 80% are singletons. The sequenced material came from peripheral blood. These receptors all come from an elderly man with acute or convalescent COVID-19. Both conserved end residues are part of each CDR3. Fields, in order: clone size, CDR3 length, J gene, D gene, V gene, CDR3 DNA, CDR3 protein. A D gene is named only where the DNA matches it firmly. The size entry is marked missing in some rows and otherwise reads once, few, many or a size class.

-,13,TRBJ1-2,-,TRBV7-9,TGTGCCAGCAGCCCCGGGACTGCGGGAGGCTACACCTTC,CASSPGTAGGYTF
-,14,TRBJ2-7,-,TRBV7-6,TGTGCCAGCAGCTTAGCAGGACAATACTACGAGCAGTACTTC,CASSLAGQYYEQYF
-,16,TRBJ2-2,-,TRBV5-1,TGCGCCAGCAGCTTGGTTACCCAGGGGATTACCGGGGAGCTGTTTTTT,CASSLVTQGITGELFF
-,15,TRBJ2-3,TRBD1,TRBV6-5,TGTGCCAGCAGAACATCCGACAGGGGGCGAGATACGCAGTATTTT,CASRTSDRGRDTQYF
once,15,TRBJ2-3,-,TRBV10-3,TGTGCCATCAGTGGGGCGGGGTGGGGCACAGATACGCAGTATTTT,CAISGAGWGTDTQYF
-,14,TRBJ2-1,TRBD2,TRBV6-4,TGTGCCAGCAGAGGACTAGCGGGAATAGGTGAGCAGTTCTTC,CASRGLAGIGEQFF
-,11,TRBJ1-4,-,TRBV28,TGTGCCAGCAGTTTACGTGAAAAACTGTTTTTT,CASSLREKLFF
-,15,TRBJ1-6,-,TRBV2,TGTGCCAGCAGTGAGCGGGGGGCACGGAATTCACCCCTCCACTTT,CASSERGARNSPLHF
-,13,TRBJ2-3,-,TRBV13,TGTGCCAGCAGCCGGGTACACGCAGATACGCAGTATTTT,CASSRVHADTQYF
-,15,TRBJ2-7,-,TRBV10-3,TGTGCAATCAGTGAGTTCAGGACAGGGAGGGACGAGCAGTACTTC,CAISEFRTGRDEQYF
-,14,TRBJ2-1,-,TRBV10-3,TGTGCCATCAGTCAAGCGGGCTCCTACAATGAGCAGTTCTTC,CAISQAGSYNEQFF
-,16,TRBJ2-5,TRBD2,TRBV3-1/TRBV3-2,TGTGCCAGCAGCCAAGTGAAAGCGGGCGGGGGGGAGACCCAGTACTTC,CASSQVKAGGGETQYF
-,15,TRBJ2-3,-,TRBV25-1,TGTGCCAGCAGTGACGGGGGATATAGCACAGATACGCAGTATTTT,CASSDGGYSTDTQYF
-,15,TRBJ2-1,TRBD2,TRBV28,TGTGCCAGCAGTTCTAGCGGGACTTCCTACAATGAGCAGTTCTTC,CASSSSGTSYNEQFF
-,14,TRBJ2-5,-,TRBV21-1,TGTGCCAGCAGCTGGGACAGGGGATGGGAGACCCAGTACTTC,CASSWDRGWETQYF
-,13,TRBJ2-5,TRBD1,TRBV7-9,TGTGCCAGCAGCAAGACAGGGACAGAGACCCAGTACTTC,CASSKTGTETQYF
once,13,TRBJ2-7,TRBD2,TRBV12-3/TRBV12-4,TGTGCCAGCAGGGAGCGGGAGAGTACCGAGCAGTACTTC,CASRERESTEQYF
-,14,TRBJ1-6,TRBD1,TRBV24-1,TGTGCCACCAGTGAAGGGACAGCGAATTCACCCCTCCACTTT,CATSEGTANSPLHF
-,13,TRBJ1-1,-,TRBV4-1,TGCGCCAGCAGCCAGGCTCGGGGGGGGCCGGCTTTCTTT,CASSQARGGPAFF
-,14,TRBJ2-3,-,TRBV7-9,TGTGCCAGCAGCTTAGGGTCGGAGTCAGATACGCAGTATTTT,CASSLGSESDTQYF
once,14,TRBJ2-7,TRBD1,TRBV9,TGTGCCAGCAGCGTGAACAGGGGATCCCACGAGCAGTACTTC,CASSVNRGSHEQYF
few,15,TRBJ1-1,-,TRBV6-1,TGTGCCAGCAGTGAAGTAGTCAGGGTGAACACTGAAGCTTTCTTT,CASSEVVRVNTEAFF
-,16,TRBJ2-3,-,TRBV5-1,TGCGCCAGCAGCCGTAGATCCGCCACCAGCACAGATACGCAGTATTTT,CASSRRSATSTDTQYF
-,16,TRBJ2-5,TRBD2,TRBV5-1,TGCGCCAGCAGCTTGGGGTCGGGAGGGTCTCAAGAGACCCAGTACTTC,CASSLGSGGSQETQYF
once,15,TRBJ1-2,TRBD1,TRBV3-1/TRBV3-2,TGTGCCAGCAGCCCATGGGGACAGGAGCTGCGGGGCTACACCTTC,CASSPWGQELRGYTF
-,16,TRBJ2-1,TRBD2,TRBV24-1,TGTGCCACCAGTGAGACTACTAGCGGGAGGCGCAATGAGCAGTTCTTC,CATSETTSGRRNEQFF
-,11,TRBJ2-7,-,TRBV13,TGTGCCAGCAGCTTACGGGACGAGCAGTACTTC,CASSLRDEQYF